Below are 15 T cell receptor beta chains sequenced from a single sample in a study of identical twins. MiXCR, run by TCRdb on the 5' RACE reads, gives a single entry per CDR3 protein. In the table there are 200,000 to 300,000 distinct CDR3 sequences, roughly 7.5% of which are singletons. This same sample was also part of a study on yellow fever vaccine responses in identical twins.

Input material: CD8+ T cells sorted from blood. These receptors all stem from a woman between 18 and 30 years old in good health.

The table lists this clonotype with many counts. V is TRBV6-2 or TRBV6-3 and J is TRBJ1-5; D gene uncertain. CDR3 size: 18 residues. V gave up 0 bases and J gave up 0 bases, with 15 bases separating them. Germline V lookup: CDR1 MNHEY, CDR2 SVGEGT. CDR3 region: CASSYSIFGRDSNQPQHF. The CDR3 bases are TGTGCCAGCAGTTACTCGATCTTCGGGCGGGATAGCAATCAGCCCCAGCATTTT.

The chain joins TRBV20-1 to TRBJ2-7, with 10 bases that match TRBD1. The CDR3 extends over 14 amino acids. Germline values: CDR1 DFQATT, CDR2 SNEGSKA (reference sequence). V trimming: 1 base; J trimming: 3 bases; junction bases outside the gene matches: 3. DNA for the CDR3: TGCAGTGCTAGAGGGGACAGGGGCCTCTACGAGCAGTACGTC. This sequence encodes CSARGDRGLYEQYV.

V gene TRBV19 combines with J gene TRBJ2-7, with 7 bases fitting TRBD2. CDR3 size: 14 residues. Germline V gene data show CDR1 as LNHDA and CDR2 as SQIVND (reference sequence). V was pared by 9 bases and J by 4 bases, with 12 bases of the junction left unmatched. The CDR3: CASGASGGLYEQYF. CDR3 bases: TGTGCCAGCGGAGCTAGCGGAGGACTATACGAGCAGTACTTC.

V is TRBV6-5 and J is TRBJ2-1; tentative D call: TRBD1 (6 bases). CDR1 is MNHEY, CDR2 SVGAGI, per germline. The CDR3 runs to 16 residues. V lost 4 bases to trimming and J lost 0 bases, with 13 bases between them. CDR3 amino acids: CASSLTGIHSYNEQFF. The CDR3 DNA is TGTGCCAGCAGTTTGACAGGTATTCACTCCTACAATGAGCAGTTCTTC.

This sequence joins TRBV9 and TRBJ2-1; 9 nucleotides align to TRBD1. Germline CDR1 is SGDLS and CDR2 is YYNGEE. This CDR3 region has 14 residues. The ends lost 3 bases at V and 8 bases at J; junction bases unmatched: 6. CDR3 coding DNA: TGTGCCAGCAGCGGGACAGGGGTTCAGGATGAGCAGTTCTTC. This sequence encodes CASSGTGVQDEQFF.

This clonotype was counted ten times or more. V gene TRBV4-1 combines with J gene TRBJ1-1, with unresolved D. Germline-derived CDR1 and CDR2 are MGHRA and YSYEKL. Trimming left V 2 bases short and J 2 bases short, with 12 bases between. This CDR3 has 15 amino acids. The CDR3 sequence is CASSQRAGPNTEAFF. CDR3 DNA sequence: TGCGCCAGCAGCCAAAGGGCAGGACCTAACACTGAAGCTTTCTTT.

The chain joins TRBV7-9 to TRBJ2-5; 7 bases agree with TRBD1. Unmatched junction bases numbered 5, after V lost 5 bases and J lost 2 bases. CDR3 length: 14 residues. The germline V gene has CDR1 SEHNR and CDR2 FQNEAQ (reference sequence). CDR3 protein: CASSRDSTQETQYF. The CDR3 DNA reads TGTGCCAGCAGCAGGGACAGCACACAAGAGACCCAGTACTTC.

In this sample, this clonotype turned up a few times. The CDR3 loop is CSARPSGRPQETQYF. CDR3 nucleotide sequence: TGCAGTGCTAGACCTAGCGGGAGACCTCAAGAGACCCAGTACTTC. The chain carries TRBV20-1 and TRBJ2-5, with 10 bases matching TRBD2. Per the germline V gene, CDR1 is DFQATT and CDR2 is SNEGSKA (reference sequence). The CDR3 is made up of 15 amino acids. V was clipped by 2 bases and J by 2 bases; unmatched bases: 5.

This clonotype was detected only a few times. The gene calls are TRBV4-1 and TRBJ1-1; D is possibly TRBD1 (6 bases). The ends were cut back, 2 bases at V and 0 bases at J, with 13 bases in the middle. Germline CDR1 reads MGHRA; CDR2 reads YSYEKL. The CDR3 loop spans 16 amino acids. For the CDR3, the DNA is TGCGCCAGCAGCCAACTGAACGCAGGGGTGAACACTGAAGCTTTCTTT. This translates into CASSQLNAGVNTEAFF.

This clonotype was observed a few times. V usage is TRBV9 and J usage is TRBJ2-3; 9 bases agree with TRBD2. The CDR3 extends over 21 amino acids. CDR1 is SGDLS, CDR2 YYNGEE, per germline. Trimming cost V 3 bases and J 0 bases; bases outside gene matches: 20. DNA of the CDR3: TGTGCCAGCAGCGATACGCTACTAGCGGGCGACCGGGGGGCTAGCACAGATACGCAGTATTTT. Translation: CASSDTLLAGDRGASTDTQYF.

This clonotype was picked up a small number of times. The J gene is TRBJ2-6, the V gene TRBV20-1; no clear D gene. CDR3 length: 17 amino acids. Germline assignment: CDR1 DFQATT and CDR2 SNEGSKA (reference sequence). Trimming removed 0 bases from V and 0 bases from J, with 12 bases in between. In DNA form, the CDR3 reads TGCAGTGCTAGAGATGCGTTTGGAGACTCTGGGGCCAACGTCCTGACTTTC. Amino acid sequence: CSARDAFGDSGANVLTF.

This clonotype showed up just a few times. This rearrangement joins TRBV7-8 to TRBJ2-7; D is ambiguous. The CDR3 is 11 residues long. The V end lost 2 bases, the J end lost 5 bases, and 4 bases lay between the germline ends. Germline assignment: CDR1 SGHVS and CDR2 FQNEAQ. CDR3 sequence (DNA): TGTGCCAGCAGCTTAAATGACGAGCAGTACTTC. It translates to CASSLNDEQYF. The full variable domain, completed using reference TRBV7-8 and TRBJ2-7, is GAGVSQSPRYKVAKRGQDVALRCDPISGHVSLFWYQQALGQGPEFLTYFQNEAQLDKSGLPSDRFFAERPEGSVSTLKIQRTQQEDSAVYLCASSLNDEQYFGPGTRLTVT.

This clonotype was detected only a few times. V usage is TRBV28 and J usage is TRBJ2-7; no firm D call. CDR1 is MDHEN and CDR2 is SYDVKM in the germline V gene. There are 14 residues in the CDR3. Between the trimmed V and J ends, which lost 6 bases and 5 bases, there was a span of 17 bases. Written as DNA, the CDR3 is TGTGCCAGCAGCTCCGTCGGTTGGTCCGACGAGCAGTACTTC. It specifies CASSSVGWSDEQYF.

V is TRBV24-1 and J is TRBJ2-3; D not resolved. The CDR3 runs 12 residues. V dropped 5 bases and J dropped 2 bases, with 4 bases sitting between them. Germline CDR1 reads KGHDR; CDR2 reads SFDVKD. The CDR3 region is CATSGYTDTQYF. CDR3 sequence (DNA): TGTGCCACCAGTGGGTACACAGATACGCAGTATTTT.

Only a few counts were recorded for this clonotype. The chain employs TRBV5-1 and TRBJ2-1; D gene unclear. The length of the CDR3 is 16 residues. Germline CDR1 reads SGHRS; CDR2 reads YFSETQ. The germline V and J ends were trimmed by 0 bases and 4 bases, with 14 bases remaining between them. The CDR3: CASSLDLTEKYNEQFF. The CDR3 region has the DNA TGCGCCAGCAGCTTGGACCTAACGGAAAAATACAATGAGCAGTTCTTC.